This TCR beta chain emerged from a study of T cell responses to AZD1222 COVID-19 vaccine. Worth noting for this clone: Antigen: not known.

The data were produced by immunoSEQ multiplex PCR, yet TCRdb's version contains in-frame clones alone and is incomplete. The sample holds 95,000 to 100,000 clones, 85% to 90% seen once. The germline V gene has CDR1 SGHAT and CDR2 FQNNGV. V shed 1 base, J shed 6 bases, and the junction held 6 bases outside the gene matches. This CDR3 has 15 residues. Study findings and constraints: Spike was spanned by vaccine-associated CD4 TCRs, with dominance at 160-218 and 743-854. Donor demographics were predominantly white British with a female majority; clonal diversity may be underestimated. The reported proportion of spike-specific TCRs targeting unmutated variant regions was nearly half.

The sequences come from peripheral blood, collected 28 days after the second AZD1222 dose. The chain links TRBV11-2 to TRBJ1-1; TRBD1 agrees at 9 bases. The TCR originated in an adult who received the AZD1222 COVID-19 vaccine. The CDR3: CASSLGDRVQPEAFF. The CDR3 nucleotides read TGTGCCAGCAGCTTAGGGGACAGGGTTCAACCTGAAGCTTTCTTT.